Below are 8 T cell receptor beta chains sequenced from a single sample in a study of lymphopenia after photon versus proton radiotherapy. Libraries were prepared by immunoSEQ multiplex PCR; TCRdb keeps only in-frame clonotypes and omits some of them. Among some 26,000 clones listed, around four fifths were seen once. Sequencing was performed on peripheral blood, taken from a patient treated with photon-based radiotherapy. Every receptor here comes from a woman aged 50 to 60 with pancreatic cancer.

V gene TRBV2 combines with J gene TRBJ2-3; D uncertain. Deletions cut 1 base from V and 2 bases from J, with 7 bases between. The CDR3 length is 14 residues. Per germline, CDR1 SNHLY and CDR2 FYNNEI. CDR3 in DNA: TGTGCCAGCAGTGAAGGCTTGTCCACAGATACGCAGTATTTT. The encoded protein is CASSEGLSTDTQYF.

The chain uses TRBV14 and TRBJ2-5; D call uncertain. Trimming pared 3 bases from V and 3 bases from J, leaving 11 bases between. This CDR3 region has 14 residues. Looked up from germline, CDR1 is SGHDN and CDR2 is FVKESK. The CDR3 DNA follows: TGTGCCAGCAGCCACAAATGGGAAAAAGAGACCCAGTACTTC. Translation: CASSHKWEKETQYF. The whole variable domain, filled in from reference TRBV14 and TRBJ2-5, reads EAGVTQFPSHSVIEKGQTVTLRCDPISGHDNLYWYRRVMGKEIKFLLHFVKESKQDESGMPNNRFLAERTGGTYSTLKVQPAELEDSGVYFCASSHKWEKETQYFGPGTRLLVL.

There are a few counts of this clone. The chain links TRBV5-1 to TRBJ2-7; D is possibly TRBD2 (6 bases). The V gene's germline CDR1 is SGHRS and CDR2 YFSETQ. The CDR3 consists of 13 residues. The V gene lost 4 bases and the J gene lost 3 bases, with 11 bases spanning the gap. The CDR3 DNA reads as TGCGCCAGCAGCCAGGAGGGGATCTACGAGCAGTACTTC. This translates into CASSQEGIYEQYF. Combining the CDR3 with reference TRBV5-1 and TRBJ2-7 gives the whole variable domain KAGVTQTPRYLIKTRGQQVTLSCSPISGHRSVSWYQQTPGQGLQFLFEYFSETQRNKGNFPGRFSGRQFSNSRSEMNVSTLELGDSALYLCASSQEGIYEQYFGPGTRLTVT.

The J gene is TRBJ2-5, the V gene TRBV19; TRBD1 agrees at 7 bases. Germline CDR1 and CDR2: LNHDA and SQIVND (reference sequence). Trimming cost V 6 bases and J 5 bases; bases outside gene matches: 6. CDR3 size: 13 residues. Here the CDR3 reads CASSIQTGETQYF. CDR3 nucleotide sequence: TGTGCCAGTAGCATCCAGACAGGGGAGACCCAGTACTTC.

This CDR3 is CASRSGQNSNQPQHF. CDR3 nucleotides: TGTGCCAGCAGGTCCGGACAGAATAGCAATCAGCCCCAGCATTTT. The chain links TRBV6-5 to TRBJ1-5; D is possibly TRBD1 (6 bases). CDR3 size: 15 residues. CDR1 is MNHEY and CDR2 is SVGAGI in the germline V gene. V lost 6 bases, J lost 0 bases, and 12 bases lay in between.

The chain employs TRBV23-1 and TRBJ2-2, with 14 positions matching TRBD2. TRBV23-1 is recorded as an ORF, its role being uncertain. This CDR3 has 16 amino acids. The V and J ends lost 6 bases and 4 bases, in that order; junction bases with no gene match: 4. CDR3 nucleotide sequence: TGCGCCAGCAGGGGACTAGCGGGAGTAGGCACCGGGGAGCTGTTTTTT. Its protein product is CASRGLAGVGTGELFF.

The CDR3 DNA reads as TGTGCCAGCAGCGTAAGTCAGGGTAATTCACCCCTCCACTTT. As protein: CASSVSQGNSPLHF. This sequence joins TRBV9 and TRBJ1-6; perhaps TRBD1 as D (5 bases). This CDR3 spans 14 amino acids. V lost 1 base and J lost 6, with 8 bases in between. The germline V gene has CDR1 SGDLS and CDR2 YYNGEE.

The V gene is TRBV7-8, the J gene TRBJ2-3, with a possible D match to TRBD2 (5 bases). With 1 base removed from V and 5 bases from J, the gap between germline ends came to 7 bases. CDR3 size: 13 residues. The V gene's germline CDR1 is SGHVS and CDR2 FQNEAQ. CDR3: CASSLGAGDTQYF. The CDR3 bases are TGTGCCAGCAGCTTAGGGGCGGGAGATACGCAGTATTTT.